This T cell receptor (beta chain) was recovered during a study of post-analysis software for immune sequencing data. On this clonotype: Its antigen is still unknown.

Carried by the TCR beta cDNA libraries were unique molecular identifiers. T cells, roughly 0.95 to 10 million of them, yielded some 510,000 cDNA molecules. TCRdb redid the calling of the PCR reads with MiXCR, one entry per CDR3 protein. The repertoire holds 450,000 or so distinct CDR3 sequences, with around 40% as singletons. General observations from the study: Patients carried a handful of TRBV segments more frequently than controls did, and TRBV5-6, TRBV5-1 and TRBV20-1 were among them.

CDR1 and CDR2 (germline): DFQATT, SNEGSKA (reference sequence). V gave up 0 bases and J gave up 8 bases, with 14 bases separating them. The CDR3 spans 14 residues. This clonotype was sampled from a girl aged 5-17 years with multiple sclerosis. Sequences were obtained from blood. This chain uses TRBV20-1 with TRBJ2-1; D remains unclear. CDR3: CSARDRSRLYEQFF. The CDR3 nucleotides are TGCAGTGCTAGAGATCGGAGTAGGCTTTATGAGCAGTTCTTC.